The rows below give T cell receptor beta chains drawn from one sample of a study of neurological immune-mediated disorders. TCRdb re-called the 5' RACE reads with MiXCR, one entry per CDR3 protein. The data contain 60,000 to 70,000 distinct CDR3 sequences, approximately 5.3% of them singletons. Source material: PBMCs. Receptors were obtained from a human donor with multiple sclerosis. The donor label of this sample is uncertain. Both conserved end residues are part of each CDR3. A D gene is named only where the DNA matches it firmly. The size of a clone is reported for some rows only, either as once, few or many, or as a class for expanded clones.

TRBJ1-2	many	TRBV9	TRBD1	TGTGCCAGCAGCGCCAACAGGGGCACAGAGGATGGCTACACCTTC	CASSANRGTEDGYTF
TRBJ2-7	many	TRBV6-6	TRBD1	TGTGCCAGCAGCTCTAGCGGACAGGGGGTTGACGAGCAGTACTTC	CASSSSGQGVDEQYF
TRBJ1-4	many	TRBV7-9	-	TGTGCCACCCGAAAGATTGCAACTAATGAAAAACTGTTTTTT	CATRKIATNEKLFF
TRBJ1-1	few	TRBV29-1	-	TGCAGCGTTCAATTGAGTACTGAAGCTTTCTTT	CSVQLSTEAFF
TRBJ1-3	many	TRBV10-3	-	TGTGCCATCAGTGAGTCGAAGTCGGTCTCTGGAAACACCATATATTTT	CAISESKSVSGNTIYF
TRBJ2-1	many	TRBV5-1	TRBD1	TGCGCCAGCAGCTTTCAGGGGGCTAATGAGCAGTTCTTC	CASSFQGANEQFF
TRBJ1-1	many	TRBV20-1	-	TGCAGTGCTAGAACAGGGACCACTGAAGCTTTCTTT	CSARTGTTEAFF
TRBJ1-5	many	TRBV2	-	TGTGCCAGCAGTAGACAGCGGGGGACAAATCAGCCCCAGCATTTT	CASSRQRGTNQPQHF
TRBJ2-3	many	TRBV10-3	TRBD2	TGTGCCATCAGTGAGGGTTCTAGCGGGGGCCGCACAGATACGCAGTATTTT	CAISEGSSGGRTDTQYF
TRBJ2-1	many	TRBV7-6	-	TGTGCCAGCAGCGCGAGCTCCTACAATGAGCAGTTCTTC	CASSASSYNEQFF
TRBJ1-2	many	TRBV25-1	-	TGTGCCACCATCAATGACGGCTACACCTTC	CATINDGYTF
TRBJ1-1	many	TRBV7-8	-	TGTGCCAGCACCCAGAAGTCCAGAACTGAAGCTTTCTTT	CASTQKSRTEAFF
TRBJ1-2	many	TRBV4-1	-	TGCGCCAGCAGCCATGCCTCGACAGGAAACTATGGCTACACCTTC	CASSHASTGNYGYTF
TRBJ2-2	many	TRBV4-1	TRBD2	TGCGCCAGCAGCCAATTTTCCTTGACTAGCGGGGTCACCGGGGAGCTGTTTTTT	CASSQFSLTSGVTGELFF
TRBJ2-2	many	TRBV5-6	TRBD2	TGTGCCAGCAGCCTCGGGACTACCAACACCGGGGAGCTGTTTTTT	CASSLGTTNTGELFF
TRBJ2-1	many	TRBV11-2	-	TGTGCCAGCAGTTCAGAGGTCTACAATGAGCAGTTCTTC	CASSSEVYNEQFF
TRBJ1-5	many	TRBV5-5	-	TGTGCCAGCAGCTGGGAGACTAATAGCAATCAGCCCCAGCATTTT	CASSWETNSNQPQHF
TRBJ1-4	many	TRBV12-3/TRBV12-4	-	TGTGCCAGCACCCTAGGGGGAACAGAAAAACTGTTTTTT	CASTLGGTEKLFF
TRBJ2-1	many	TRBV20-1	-	TGCAGTGCTAGCCTACACTACAATGAGCAGTTCTTC	CSASLHYNEQFF
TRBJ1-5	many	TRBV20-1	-	TGCAGTGCCCCAGGCCATATGTCAAATCAGCCCCAGCATTTT	CSAPGHMSNQPQHF
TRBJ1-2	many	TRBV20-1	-	TGCAGTGCTAGAGATTCCCTGGCCGACTATGGCTACACCTTC	CSARDSLADYGYTF
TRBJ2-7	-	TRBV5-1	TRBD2	TGCGCCAGCAGCTTGACTAGCGGGAGACCAAACGAGCAGTACTTC	CASSLTSGRPNEQYF